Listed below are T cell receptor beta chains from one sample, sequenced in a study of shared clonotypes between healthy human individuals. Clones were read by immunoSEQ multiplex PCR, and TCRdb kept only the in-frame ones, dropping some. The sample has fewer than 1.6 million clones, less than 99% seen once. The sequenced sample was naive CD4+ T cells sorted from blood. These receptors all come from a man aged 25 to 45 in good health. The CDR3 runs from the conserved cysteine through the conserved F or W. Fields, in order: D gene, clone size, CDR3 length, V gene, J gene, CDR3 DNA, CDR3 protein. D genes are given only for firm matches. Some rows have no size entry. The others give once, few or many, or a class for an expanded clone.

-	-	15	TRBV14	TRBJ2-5	TGTGCCAGCAGCCAAGAATGGCCCAACCAAGAGACCCAGTACTTC	CASSQEWPNQETQYF
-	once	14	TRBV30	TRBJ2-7	TGTGCCTGGACGTCCTACGGCACGTGGGACGAGCAGTACTTC	CAWTSYGTWDEQYF
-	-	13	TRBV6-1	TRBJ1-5	TGTGCCAGCAGTGAAACCGGGTTCCAGCCCCAGCATTTT	CASSETGFQPQHF
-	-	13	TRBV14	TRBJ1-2	TGTGCCAGCAGCCTATCTACAGACTATGGCTACACCTTC	CASSLSTDYGYTF
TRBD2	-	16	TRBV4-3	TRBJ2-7	TGCGCCAGCAGCCAAGAGGCAGGGGCGGGGGGTTACGAGCAGTACTTC	CASSQEAGAGGYEQYF
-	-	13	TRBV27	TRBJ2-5	TGTGCCAGCAGAAGGGGGTACCAAGAGACCCAGTACTTC	CASRRGYQETQYF
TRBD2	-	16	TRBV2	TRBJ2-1	TGTGCCAGCAGTGAAGGGGGCGGGAGGGCCTTCAATGAGCAGTTCTTC	CASSEGGGRAFNEQFF
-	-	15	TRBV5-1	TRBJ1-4	TGCGCCAGCAGCTTCGGAAAGGATGAAAATGAAAAACTGTTTTTT	CASSFGKDENEKLFF
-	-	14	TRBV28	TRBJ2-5	TGTGCCAGCAGTCGACTACAGGGAGGAGAGACCCAGTACTTC	CASSRLQGGETQYF
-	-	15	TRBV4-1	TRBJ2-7	TGCGCCAGCAGCCAAGATGTACGCCTTTCCTACGAGCAGTACTTC	CASSQDVRLSYEQYF
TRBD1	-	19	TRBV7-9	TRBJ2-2	TGTGCCAGCAGCCCCCTTAGAGGGCGGACAGGGATTAACACCGGGGAGCTGTTTTTT	CASSPLRGRTGINTGELFF
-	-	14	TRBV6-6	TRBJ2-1	TGTGCCAGCAAGGGACAATCCACCTACAATGAGCAGTTCTTC	CASKGQSTYNEQFF
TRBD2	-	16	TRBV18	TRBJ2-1	TGTGCCAGCTCACCCCCGGGACTAGGAACCTACAATGAGCAGTTCTTC	CASSPPGLGTYNEQFF
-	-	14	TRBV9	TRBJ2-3	TGTGCCAGCAGCGTGAGGGGGACGACAGATACGCAGTATTTT	CASSVRGTTDTQYF
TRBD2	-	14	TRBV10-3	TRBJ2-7	TGTGCCATCAGTTCCGGGGGGGGCTCCTACGAGCAGTACTTC	CAISSGGGSYEQYF
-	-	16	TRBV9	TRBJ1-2	TGTGCCAGCACCAACGCCCGAGGACACATACCCTATGGCTACACCTTC	CASTNARGHIPYGYTF
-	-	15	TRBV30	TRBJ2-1	TGTGCCCTCCTTGGGGTTCCGAGCTCCTACAATGAGCAGTTCTTC	CALLGVPSSYNEQFF
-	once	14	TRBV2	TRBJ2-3	TGTGCCAGCAGTGAATGGGGGGCTTCAGATACGCAGTATTTT	CASSEWGASDTQYF
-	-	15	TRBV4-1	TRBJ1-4	TGCGCCAGCAGCCAAGTTTCGGGTCTTAATGAAAAACTGTTTTTT	CASSQVSGLNEKLFF
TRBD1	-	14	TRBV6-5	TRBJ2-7	TGTGCCAGCAGCCTCGGGACAGGTGCCTACGAGCAGTACTTC	CASSLGTGAYEQYF
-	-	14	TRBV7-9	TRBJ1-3	TGTGCCAGCAGCTTAGCAGGGAAAGGAAACACCATATATTTT	CASSLAGKGNTIYF
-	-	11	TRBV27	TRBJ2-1	TGTGCCAGCGGAACCTACAATGAGCAGTTCTTC	CASGTYNEQFF
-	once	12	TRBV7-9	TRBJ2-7	TGTGCCAGCAGCTTCATCGGCTACGAGCAGTACTTC	CASSFIGYEQYF
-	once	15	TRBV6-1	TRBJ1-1	TGTGCCAGCAGTGAAAGGGCCCTCGGAACAGGGTCAGCTTTCTTT	CASSERALGTGSAFF
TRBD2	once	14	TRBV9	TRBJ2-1	TGTGCCAGCAGCGTATCGTCAGGGAGGGATGAGCAGTTCTTC	CASSVSSGRDEQFF
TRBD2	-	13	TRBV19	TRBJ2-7	TGTGCCAGTAGTCGCGGGGGGACCTACGAGCAGTACTTC	CASSRGGTYEQYF
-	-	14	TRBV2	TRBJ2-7	TGTGCCAGCAGGGGAGTGCAATTAACCTACGAGCAGTACTTC	CASRGVQLTYEQYF
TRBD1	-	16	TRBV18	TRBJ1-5	TGTGCCAGCTCACCCGCCGGGACAGGGGTTAATCAGCCCCAGCATTTT	CASSPAGTGVNQPQHF
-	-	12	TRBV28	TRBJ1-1	TGTGCCAGCAGTTTAGTGGACACTGAAGCTTTCTTT	CASSLVDTEAFF
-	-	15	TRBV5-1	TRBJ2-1	TGCGCCAGCAGCTTGGCCCCGTGGTCCTACAATGAGCAGTTCTTC	CASSLAPWSYNEQFF
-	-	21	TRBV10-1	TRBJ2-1	TGCGCCAGCAGTGAATCTGGGCGGGCCGTTAACAAAGGCCTCTCCTACAATGAGCAGTTCTTC	CASSESGRAVNKGLSYNEQFF
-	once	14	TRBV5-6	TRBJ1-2	TGTGCCAGCAGCATCCAAACAGGGTGGCATGGCTACACCTTC	CASSIQTGWHGYTF
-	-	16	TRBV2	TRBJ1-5	TGTGCCAGCAGTGAGGGGGGCAGGAGGAGTTATCAGCCCCAGCATTTT	CASSEGGRRSYQPQHF
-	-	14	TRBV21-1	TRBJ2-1	TGTGCCAGCAGGACAGGGGTCCCCTACAATGAGCAGTTCTTC	CASRTGVPYNEQFF
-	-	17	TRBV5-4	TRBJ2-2	TGTGCCAGCAGCTTGGACTTCGCGGGGAAGAACACCGGGGAGCTGTTTTTT	CASSLDFAGKNTGELFF
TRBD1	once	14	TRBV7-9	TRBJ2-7	TGTGCCAGCAGCTTATTAGGGACAGGGTACGAGCAGTACTTC	CASSLLGTGYEQYF
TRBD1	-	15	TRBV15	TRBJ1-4	TGTGCCACCAGCAGAGGGGGACAGCCTAATGAAAAACTGTTTTTT	CATSRGGQPNEKLFF
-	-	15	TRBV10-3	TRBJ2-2	TGTGCCATCAGCTTAGGGACGACGAACACCGGGGAGCTGTTTTTT	CAISLGTTNTGELFF
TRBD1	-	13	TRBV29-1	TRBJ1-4	TGCAGCGCTTGGACAGGGGGGGCTGAAAAACTGTTTTTT	CSAWTGGAEKLFF
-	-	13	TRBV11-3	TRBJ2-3	TGTGCCAGCAGCTCCATTAGCACAGATACGCAGTATTTT	CASSSISTDTQYF
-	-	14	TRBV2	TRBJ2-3	TGTGCCAGCAGTGATCCTAGGGGCACAGATACGCAGTATTTT	CASSDPRGTDTQYF
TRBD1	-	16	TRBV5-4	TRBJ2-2	TGTGCCAGCAGCCGCCGGGACAGGGGTAACACCGGGGAGCTGTTTTTT	CASSRRDRGNTGELFF
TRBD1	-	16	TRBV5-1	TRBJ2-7	TGCGCCAGCAGCTCACCGGGGACAGATAAAACCTACGAGCAGTACTTC	CASSSPGTDKTYEQYF
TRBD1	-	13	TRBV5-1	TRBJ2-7	TGCGCCAGCAGTCAGGACAGGGCCTACGAGCAGTACTTC	CASSQDRAYEQYF
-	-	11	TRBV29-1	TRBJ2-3	TGCAGCATGTCTAGCGCAGATACGCAGTATTTT	CSMSSADTQYF
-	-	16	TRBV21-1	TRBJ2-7	TGTGCCAGCAGCACTGGAATTGGCGGGAGAACCTACGAGCAGTACTTC	CASSTGIGGRTYEQYF
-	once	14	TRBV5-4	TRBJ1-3	TGTGCCAGCAGCGGTGGTGCCTCTGGAAACACCATATATTTT	CASSGGASGNTIYF
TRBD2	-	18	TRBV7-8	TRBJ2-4	TGTGCCAGCAGCTTGGCGAGCGGGAGGGTCCTAGCCAAAAACATTCAGTACTTC	CASSLASGRVLAKNIQYF
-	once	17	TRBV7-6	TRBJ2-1	TGTGCCAGCAGCTTAGTTGGTAGCAGTCGCTCCTACAATGAGCAGTTCTTC	CASSLVGSSRSYNEQFF
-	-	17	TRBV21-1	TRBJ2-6	TGTGCCAGCAGCAATAGAGAGGGTCCCTCTGGGGCCAACGTCCTGACTTTC	CASSNREGPSGANVLTF
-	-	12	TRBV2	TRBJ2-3	TGTGCCAGCAGTATTAACACAGATACGCAGTATTTT	CASSINTDTQYF
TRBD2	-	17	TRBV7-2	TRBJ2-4	TGTGCCAGCAGCCATCCGGGACTAGCGAAAGCCAAAAACATTCAGTACTTC	CASSHPGLAKAKNIQYF
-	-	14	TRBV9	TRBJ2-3	TGTGCCAGCAGCCCAGGAGGCTACTCAGATACGCAGTATTTT	CASSPGGYSDTQYF